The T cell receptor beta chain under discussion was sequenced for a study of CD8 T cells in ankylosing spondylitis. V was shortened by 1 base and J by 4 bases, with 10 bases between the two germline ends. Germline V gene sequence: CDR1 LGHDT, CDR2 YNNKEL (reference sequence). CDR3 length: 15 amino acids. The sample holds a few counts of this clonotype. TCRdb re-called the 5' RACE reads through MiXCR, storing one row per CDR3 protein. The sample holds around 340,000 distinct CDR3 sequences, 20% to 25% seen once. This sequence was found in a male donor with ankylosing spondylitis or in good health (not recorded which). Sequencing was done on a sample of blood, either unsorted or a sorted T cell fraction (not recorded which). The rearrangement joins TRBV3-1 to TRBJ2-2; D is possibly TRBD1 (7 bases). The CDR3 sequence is CASSQVQGGTGELFF. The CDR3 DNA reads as TGTGCCAGCAGCCAAGTTCAGGGGGGCACCGGGGAGCTGTTTTTT.